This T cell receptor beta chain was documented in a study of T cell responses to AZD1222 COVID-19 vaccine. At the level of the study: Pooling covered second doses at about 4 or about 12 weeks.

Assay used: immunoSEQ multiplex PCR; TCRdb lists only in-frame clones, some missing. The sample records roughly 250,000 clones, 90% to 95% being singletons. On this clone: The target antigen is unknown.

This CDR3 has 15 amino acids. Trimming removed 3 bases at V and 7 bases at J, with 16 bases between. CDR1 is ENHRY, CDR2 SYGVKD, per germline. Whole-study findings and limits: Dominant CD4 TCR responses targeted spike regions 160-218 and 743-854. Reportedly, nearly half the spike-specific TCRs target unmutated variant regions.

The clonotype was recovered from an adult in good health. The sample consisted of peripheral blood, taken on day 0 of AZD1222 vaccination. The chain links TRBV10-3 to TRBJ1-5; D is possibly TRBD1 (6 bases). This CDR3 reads CAISDRGEGGQPQHF. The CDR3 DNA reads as TGTGCCATCAGTGATCGGGGCGAGGGGGGGCAGCCCCAGCATTTT.